A single sample gave rise to the 28 T cell receptor beta chains below, sequenced in a study of cytomegalovirus exposure and HLA in healthy donors. It was with 60 Vbeta and 13 Jbeta primers that the PCR ran. Here immunoSEQ multiplex PCR was the method, and the copy in TCRdb shows in-frame clones only, minus some. Among under 200,000 clones listed, over 65% were seen once. What was sequenced was PBMCs. All receptors derive from a woman aged 40 to 50 in good health and CMV-seropositive.

V gene TRBV5-6 combines with J gene TRBJ2-1, with 8 bases lining up with TRBD1. CDR3 length equals 17 residues. Losses at the gene ends were 4 bases for V and 2 bases for J; bases not matched to a gene: 11. Germline-derived CDR1 and CDR2 are SGHDT and YYEEEE. CDR3 amino acids: CASSVDRAVQAYNEQFF. CDR3 DNA sequence: TGTGCCAGCAGCGTGGACAGGGCCGTCCAAGCCTACAATGAGCAGTTCTTC.

Details on this clone: One end of the junction fails to match germline, which may point to a read error. V gene TRBV5-5 combines with J gene TRBJ2-7, with D hard to call. Per germline, CDR1 SGHKS and CDR2 YYEKEE (reference sequence). The CDR3 spans 11 residues. The CDR3 DNA reads TGTGCCAGCAGCTTCTCCGACGAGCAGTACTTC. This gives the protein CASSFSDEQYF.

This rearrangement joins TRBV7-6 to TRBJ2-1; 10 nucleotides align to TRBD2. Germline assignment: CDR1 SGHVS and CDR2 FNYEAQ. The CDR3 has 16 amino acids. The V gene end was trimmed by 2 bases and the J gene end by 9 bases; junction bases not matched to a gene: 10. The CDR3 spells CASSLTSGTSSSEQFF. The CDR3 nucleotides read TGTGCCAGCAGCTTAACTAGCGGGACTTCCTCCAGTGAGCAGTTCTTC.

About this clone itself: The sample contains more than one DNA sequence encoding this CDR3. The genes are TRBV5-1 and TRBJ2-1; 15 nucleotides align to TRBD2. V shed 2 bases, J shed 7 bases, and the junction held 1 base outside the gene matches. CDR1 is SGHRS and CDR2 is YFSETQ in the germline V gene. The CDR3 spans 15 residues. Written as DNA, the CDR3 is TGCGCCAGCAGCTTAGGACTAGCGGGAGGGAATGAGCAGTTCTTC. Translating gives CASSLGLAGGNEQFF.

The gene calls are TRBV5-1 and TRBJ1-4, with 7 bases that match TRBD1. The CDR3 runs 14 residues. Per the germline V gene, CDR1 is SGHRS and CDR2 is YFSETQ. J was trimmed by 8 bases and V by 4 bases; bases with no gene match: 8. The DNA for the CDR3 is TGCGCCAGCAGCCAAGGACAGGTGAACGAAAAACTGTTTTTT. It encodes CASSQGQVNEKLFF.

V is TRBV20-1 and J is TRBJ2-7, with unresolved D. Germline V lookup: CDR1 DFQATT, CDR2 SNEGSKA (reference sequence). V lost 5 bases and J 7 bases, leaving 9 bases between the germline ends. The CDR3 totals 10 residues. The CDR3 protein is CSAVSREQYF. CDR3 nucleotides: TGCAGTGCTGTCTCTAGGGAGCAGTACTTC.

This clone was detected only once. This rearrangement joins TRBV28 to TRBJ1-5; 8 positions agree with TRBD1. Germline lookup yields CDR1 MDHEN and CDR2 SYDVKM. J was trimmed by 3 bases and V by 0 bases; bases with no gene match: 1. This CDR3 spans 15 amino acids. Here the CDR3 reads CASSLWGQVNQPQHF. CDR3 DNA sequence: TGTGCCAGCAGTTTATGGGGACAGGTCAATCAGCCCCAGCATTTT.

About this clone: Other DNA sequences in the same sample also yield this CDR3. V is TRBV27 and J is TRBJ1-1; 7 bases match TRBD1. Germline V gene sequence: CDR1 MNHEY, CDR2 SMNVEV (reference sequence). This CDR3 has 14 amino acids. Unmatched junction bases numbered 2, after V lost 3 bases and J lost 1 base. In DNA, the CDR3 is TGTGCCAGCAGTTTCGGGACAGAGAACACTGAAGCTTTCTTT. Residues: CASSFGTENTEAFF.

The V call is TRBV9, the J call TRBJ2-3; perhaps TRBD2 as D (6 bases). The CDR3 has 16 residues. With 4 bases removed from V and 5 bases from J, the gap between germline ends came to 20 bases. CDR1 and CDR2 (germline): SGDLS, YYNGEE. The CDR3 DNA is TGTGCCAGCAGCCCCCGCGGGGCCCCTTTCGTAGATACGCAGTATTTT. Its translation: CASSPRGAPFVDTQYF.

This clone was seen only a few times. The chain couples TRBV4-3 to TRBJ2-1, with 8 bases identical to TRBD2. The CDR3 has 15 residues. J was trimmed by 8 bases and V by 3 bases; bases with no gene match: 9. From germline, CDR1 is LGHNA and CDR2 YSLEER. CDR3 bases: TGCGCCAGCAGCCAGCGGGGGGCCTTGGGGGATGAGCAGTTCTTC. Its translation: CASSQRGALGDEQFF.

This chain links TRBV19 with TRBJ1-2; 7 bases are a match to TRBD1. Germline V CDR1 and CDR2: LNHDA, SQIVND (reference sequence). The junction had 16 bases not matched to a gene; V was cut back by 4 bases and J by 8 bases. This CDR3 spans 16 amino acids. CDR3 nucleotide sequence: TGTGCCAGTAGTACCGCGACAGGGTCGGGGGTACGGGGCTACACCTTC. Amino acid sequence: CASSTATGSGVRGYTF.

This sequence joins TRBV6-6 and TRBJ2-3; 8 bases align to TRBD1. V lost 0 bases and J lost 6; bases outside the gene matches: 5. Germline assignment: CDR1 MNHNY and CDR2 SVGAGI (reference sequence). CDR3 length: 15 residues. CDR3 sequence reads: CASSYSFQGADTQYF. The CDR3 DNA follows: TGTGCCAGCAGTTACTCATTTCAGGGGGCCGATACGCAGTATTTT.

This clone was detected only a few times. The chain employs TRBV5-6 and TRBJ2-1; D may be TRBD2 (7 bases). The CDR3 consists of 16 residues. Germline lookup yields CDR1 SGHDT and CDR2 YYEEEE. V was shortened by 2 bases and J by 4 bases, with 16 bases between the two germline ends. CDR3 in amino acids: CASSLEGGTNYNEQFF. Here the CDR3 DNA reads TGTGCCAGCAGCTTAGAGGGGGGGACAAATTACAATGAGCAGTTCTTC.

This clone was counted a few times. The V and J genes are TRBV7-3 and TRBJ2-1; 7 bases line up with TRBD1. The CDR3 loop spans 13 amino acids. With V trimmed by 5 bases and J by 9 bases, 7 bases remained unmatched. CDR1 is SGHTA and CDR2 is FQGTGA in the germline V gene. The CDR3 region has the DNA TGTGCCAGCAGCATGACAGGGTTGGGTGAGCAGTTCTTC. This translates into CASSMTGLGEQFF. Variable domain in full (rest from reference TRBV7-3 and TRBJ2-1): GAGVSQTPSNKVTEKGKYVELRCDPISGHTALYWYRQSLGQGPEFLIYFQGTGAADDSGLPNDRFFAVRPEGSVSTLKIQRTERGDSAVYLCASSMTGLGEQFFGPGTRLTVL.

J is TRBJ2-7 and V is TRBV4-2, with no clear D. V was shortened by 3 bases and J by 4 bases, with 4 bases between the two germline ends. The CDR3 contains 11 residues. Looked up from germline, CDR1 is LGHNA and CDR2 is YNFKEQ. The CDR3 spells CASSHGYEQYF. In DNA form, the CDR3 reads TGTGCCAGCAGCCACGGTTACGAGCAGTACTTC.

The rearrangement uses TRBV6-5 and TRBJ2-5, with 7 positions matching TRBD2. CDR3 length: 15 amino acids. Germline assignment: CDR1 MNHEY and CDR2 SVGAGI. Trimming removed 5 bases from V and 5 bases from J; junction bases left unmatched: 11. The CDR3 DNA follows: TGTGCCAGCAGTCCCTCCGGGAGGAATCAGGAGACCCAGTACTTC. It encodes CASSPSGRNQETQYF.

This clone appeared a single time. The J gene is TRBJ1-1, the V gene TRBV29-1, with D possibly being TRBD1 (5 bases). This CDR3 contains 14 residues. V was cut by 0 bases and J by 5 bases, with 13 bases left in between. In germline, CDR1 is SQVTM, CDR2 ANQGSEA. CDR3 coding DNA: TGCAGCGTTGAAGAGGGCAGGGCAGGGACTGAAGCTTTCTTT. This gives the protein CSVEEGRAGTEAFF.

This clone has a handful of counts. The junction differs from germline at one of its ends, possibly a read error. The gene calls are TRBV6-1 and TRBJ1-2; TRBD1 is a possible D gene (5 bases). This CDR3 comprises 16 residues. The germline V gene has CDR1 MNHNS and CDR2 SASEGT. The CDR3 here is CASSDWGDSHWGGYPF. The CDR3 nucleotides read TGTGCCAGCAGTGATTGGGGCGACTCCCACTGGGGTGGCTACCCCTTC.

The chain uses TRBV28 and TRBJ2-2; 9 nucleotides align to TRBD2. The V segment lost 4 bases and the J segment 0 bases; nucleotides outside the gene matches: 6. The CDR3 contains 17 residues. In germline, CDR1 is MDHEN, CDR2 SYDVKM. DNA for the CDR3: TGTGCCAGCAGTTCCAGCGGGAGGACCGCGAACACCGGGGAGCTGTTTTTT. Its protein product is CASSSSGRTANTGELFF.

The sample holds one count of this clone. The chain combines TRBV10-3 with TRBJ2-1; possible D gene TRBD1, 5 bases. V was pared by 7 bases and J by 1 base, with 11 bases between. The CDR3 covers 14 residues. Germline V gives CDR1 ENHRY, CDR2 SYGVKD. The CDR3 DNA reads TGTGCCATCACCAGGGTGGTATCCTACAATGAGCAGTTCTTC. The encoded protein is CAITRVVSYNEQFF.

The rearrangement links TRBV18 to TRBJ2-1, with 7 bases aligning to TRBD1. Germline V lookup: CDR1 KGHSH, CDR2 LQKENI. CDR3 length: 17 amino acids. The trim removed 3 bases at V and 4 bases at J, leaving 12 bases unmatched. CDR3 protein: CASSPGQETKKYNEQFF. The CDR3, as DNA: TGTGCCAGCTCACCCGGACAGGAAACTAAGAAGTACAATGAGCAGTTCTTC.

This rearrangement joins TRBV6-5 to TRBJ1-4, with TRBD1 matching 10 bases. The CDR3 runs to 14 residues. V was clipped by 6 bases and J by 5 bases; unmatched bases: 3. The germline V gene has CDR1 MNHEY and CDR2 SVGAGI. The CDR3 DNA reads as TGTGCCAGCAGACAGGACAGGGGGAATGAAAAACTGTTTTTT. Translated, it gives CASRQDRGNEKLFF.

The chain combines TRBV14 with TRBJ1-3; D remains unclear. This CDR3 is 15 amino acids long. Looked up from germline, CDR1 is SGHDN and CDR2 is FVKESK. Trimming removed 0 bases at V and 4 bases at J, with 10 bases between. For the CDR3, the DNA is TGTGCCAGCAGCCAAGATCTTGTCAGAGGAAACACCATATATTTT. Protein: CASSQDLVRGNTIYF.

Worth noting for this clone: The junction and the germline gene differ at one end; a read error may be behind it. V usage is TRBV5-6 and J usage is TRBJ2-6; TRBD1 might be the D (5 bases). Germline values: CDR1 SGHDT, CDR2 YYEEEE. The CDR3 has 14 residues. The CDR3 nucleotides are TGTGCCAGCAGCTTTGGTACTGGGGCCAACATCCTGACTTTC. Residues: CASSFGTGANILTF.

The rearrangement uses TRBV5-1 and TRBJ2-1; 7 nucleotides line up with TRBD1. The CDR3 is 17 amino acids. Germline trimming cut 2 bases from V and 2 bases from J; bases unmatched to any gene: 10. CDR1 SGHRS and CDR2 YFSETQ come from the germline V gene. As DNA, the CDR3 is TGCGCCAGCAGCTTCCCCGGGACAGCCTTCCCCTACAATGAGCAGTTCTTC. Translated, it gives CASSFPGTAFPYNEQFF.

The CDR3 nucleotides read TGCAGCGTTGGTAGTCGGGGGGGGCGCCTGGGGAACACTGAAGCTTTCTTT. Its translation: CSVGSRGGRLGNTEAFF. This sequence joins TRBV29-1 and TRBJ1-1; D is perhaps TRBD1 (6 bases). Between the trimmed V and J ends, which lost 4 bases and 1 base, there was a span of 22 bases. This CDR3 has 17 amino acids. Germline V gene data show CDR1 as SQVTM and CDR2 as ANQGSEA.

This chain uses TRBV6-5 with TRBJ1-2; a possible D gene is TRBD1 (5 bases). The CDR3 contains 14 residues. Germline CDR1 is MNHEY and CDR2 is SVGAGI. V gave up 5 bases and J gave up 5 bases, with 15 bases separating them. The CDR3 DNA reads TGTGCCAGCAGTGTCCTAGGAGGGGCGTATGGCTACACCTTC. Translated: CASSVLGGAYGYTF.

V gene TRBV6-5 combines with J gene TRBJ1-1, with D maybe TRBD1 (6 bases). The germline gives CDR1 MNHEY, CDR2 SVGAGI. This CDR3 is 14 amino acids long. Trimming removed 6 bases at V and 3 bases at J, with 14 bases between. CDR3 amino acids: CASRSARGHTEAFF. Here the CDR3 DNA reads TGTGCCAGCAGATCCGCCAGGGGACACACTGAAGCTTTCTTT.